The 15 T cell receptor beta chains below were found in one sample sequenced in a study of T-cell memory formation after mild COVID-19. TCRdb processed the 5' RACE reads anew with MiXCR; each CDR3 protein has one entry. Among just under 550,000 distinct CDR3 sequences listed, about 20% were seen once. The sample comprised PBMCs or a T cell subset sorted from them (not recorded which). These receptors came from an adult woman who had mild COVID-19 (a few samples of this study predate the infection). Cell type and time point are not known.

The J gene is TRBJ2-3, the V gene TRBV15; D remains ambiguous. Germline CDR1 is LNHNV and CDR2 is YYDKDF (reference sequence). V was clipped by 4 bases and J by 1 base, with 18 bases between them. This CDR3 region has 17 residues. The CDR3 nucleotides are TGTGCCACCAGCATAGGCCTTCTAAATCCCGGCACAGATACGCAGTATTTT. Encoded protein: CATSIGLLNPGTDTQYF.

There are a few counts of this clonotype. The chain recombines TRBV12-3 or TRBV12-4 with TRBJ2-5, with 9 bases aligning to TRBD2. The CDR3 spans 24 residues. Trimming removed 1 base from V and 5 bases from J; junction bases left unmatched: 32. This chain's CDR3 is CASSLGSGGPISTPSGILRETQYF. The CDR3 DNA is TGTGCCAGCAGTTTAGGGTCGGGTGGACCGATCAGCACGCCTAGCGGGATTCTTCGGGAGACCCAGTACTTC.

This rearrangement joins TRBV7-6 to TRBJ2-5; D possibly matches TRBD1 or TRBD2 (5 bases each). The CDR3 extends over 16 amino acids. The V gene's germline CDR1 is SGHVS and CDR2 FNYEAQ. V gave up 2 bases and J gave up 2 bases, with 15 bases separating them. CDR3 coding DNA: TGTGCCAGCAGCTTATCTCGGGACGGGTGGCAAGAGACCCAGTACTTC. The encoded protein is CASSLSRDGWQETQYF.

In this sample, this clonotype turned up once. This chain connects TRBV12-3 or TRBV12-4 to TRBJ2-7, with 9 bases lining up with TRBD1. This CDR3 is 15 amino acids long. With 4 bases clipped from V and 2 bases from J, the junction kept 6 bases outside the gene matches. The CDR3 region has the DNA TGTGCCAGCAGTTCTACCTGGACAGGGGCCTACGAGCAGTACTTC. This encodes CASSSTWTGAYEQYF.

The V call is TRBV7-9, the J call TRBJ2-7; TRBD1 aligns across 9 bases. This CDR3 is built from 16 residues. Per germline, CDR1 SEHNR and CDR2 FQNEAQ (reference sequence). The junction had 12 bases not matched to a gene; V was cut back by 5 bases and J by 4 bases. The CDR3 bases are TGTGCCAGCAGCCCGACGTCTGGGACAGGGTCTTACGAGCAGTACTTC. Translation gives CASSPTSGTGSYEQYF.

This clonotype was seen a few times. The chain recombines TRBV28 with TRBJ2-7; D not resolved. The CDR3 has 16 amino acids. The V and J ends lost 3 bases and 2 bases respectively, with 17 bases between them. Germline V gene lookup returns CDR1 MDHEN and CDR2 SYDVKM. This chain's CDR3 is CASSLRGGGVTYEQYF. CDR3 nucleotide sequence: TGTGCCAGCAGTTTGCGAGGCGGTGGGGTTACCTACGAGCAGTACTTC. The full variable domain, rest sourced from reference TRBV28 and TRBJ2-7, is DVKVTQSSRYLVKRTGEKVFLECVQDMDHENMFWYRQDPGLGLRLIYFSYDVKMKEKGDIPEGYSVSREKKERFSLILESASTNQTSMYLCASSLRGGGVTYEQYFGPGTRLTVT.

V is TRBV20-1 and J is TRBJ2-3, with D maybe TRBD2 (6 bases). The CDR3 is made up of 14 amino acids. The V and J ends lost 5 bases and 2 bases respectively, with 14 bases between them. CDR1 and CDR2 (germline): DFQATT, SNEGSKA (reference sequence). CDR3 nucleotides: TGCAGTGCTCCCCCGGCGGGGCACACAGATACGCAGTATTTT. This translates into CSAPPAGHTDTQYF.

In its sample, this clonotype was seen once. This chain joins TRBV12-3 or TRBV12-4 and TRBJ2-3; 8 positions match TRBD2. The CDR3 extends over 14 amino acids. V dropped 6 bases and J dropped 2; count of bases not matched to a gene: 4. The DNA for the CDR3 is TGTGCCAGCAGGGTAGCGGGGTTCACAGATACGCAGTATTTT. Protein: CASRVAGFTDTQYF.

This rearrangement joins TRBV4-1 to TRBJ2-2, with TRBD1 identical over 8 bases. The germline CDR1 and CDR2 sequences are MGHRA and YSYEKL. The CDR3 spans 15 residues. After removal of 7 bases from V and 5 bases from J, the junction contained 9 bases not matched to a gene. The CDR3 sequence: CASTKDRGLTGELFF. The CDR3 DNA reads TGCGCCAGCACCAAAGACAGGGGCCTTACCGGGGAGCTGTTTTTT.

This clonotype has only a few counts. The genes are TRBV4-3 and TRBJ1-2; TRBD1 matches at 11 bases. CDR1 LGHNA and CDR2 YSLEER come from the germline V gene. Unmatched junction bases numbered 7, after V lost 1 base and J lost 3 bases. The CDR3 totals 17 residues. DNA of the CDR3: TGCGCCAGCAGCCAAGCCGGGACAGGGGGGATTCACTATGGCTACACCTTC. Translation: CASSQAGTGGIHYGYTF.

As to this clonotype: Relative to the germline gene, one junction end is altered; a read error may explain this. The V gene is TRBV7-7, the J gene TRBJ2-1, with 14 bases aligning to TRBD2. The CDR3 loop spans 17 amino acids. From germline, CDR1 is SSHAT and CDR2 FNYEAQ (reference sequence). The CDR3 DNA follows: TGTGCTAGCAGCTCTGGGACTAGCGGGAGAGTAGGGAATGAGCAGTTCTTC. Translating gives CASSSGTSGRVGNEQFF.

This clonotype was counted only a few times. The rearrangement uses TRBV3-1 and TRBJ1-6; no firm D call. The germline gives CDR1 LGHDT, CDR2 YNNKEL (reference sequence). This CDR3 is 14 amino acids long. Trimming took off 5 bases at V and 10 bases at J, with 15 bases between the two ends. This CDR3 is CASSDLWGWSPLHF. The DNA of the CDR3 is TGTGCCAGCAGCGACCTCTGGGGTTGGTCACCCCTCCACTTT. Filled out from reference TRBV3-1 and TRBJ1-6, the complete variable domain reads DTAVSQTPKYLVTQMGNDKSIKCEQNLGHDTMYWYKQDSKKFLKIMFSYNNKELIINETVPNRFSPKSPDKAHLNLHINSLELGDSAVYFCASSDLWGWSPLHFGNGTRLTVT.

This clonotype was picked up a small number of times. The J gene is TRBJ2-4, the V gene TRBV28; the match to TRBD2 covers 7 bases. The CDR3 contains 17 residues. The V and J ends lost 3 bases and 0 bases, in that order; junction bases with no gene match: 8. In germline, CDR1 is MDHEN, CDR2 SYDVKM. CDR3: CASSFGGMGLAKNIQYF. The CDR3 coding sequence is TGTGCCAGCAGTTTCGGGGGGATGGGGCTAGCCAAAAACATTCAGTACTTC.

This clonotype was seen more than once but under ten times. The rearrangement joins TRBV20-1 to TRBJ1-3, with no clear D. Germline lookup yields CDR1 DFQATT and CDR2 SNEGSKA (reference sequence). The CDR3 is made up of 14 amino acids. The V end lost 4 bases, the J end lost 0 bases, and 10 bases lay between the germline ends. The CDR3 sequence: CSATTGGSGNTIYF. For the CDR3, the DNA is TGCAGTGCTACCACGGGAGGCTCTGGAAACACCATATATTTT.

This clonotype was counted a few times. Here the CDR3 DNA reads TGCAGTGCTAGAGGCGGGACAGGTTATGGGCCGAATTCACCCCTCCACTTT. This encodes CSARGGTGYGPNSPLHF. The chain employs TRBV20-1 and TRBJ1-6, with 8 bases matching TRBD1. The CDR3 length is 17 residues. Germline V gene lookup returns CDR1 DFQATT and CDR2 SNEGSKA (reference sequence). V shed 1 base, J shed 7 bases, and the junction held 12 bases outside the gene matches.